A single sample is the source of the 16 T cell receptor beta chains below, sequenced in a study of breast tumors, draining lymph nodes, adjacent tissues. Breast cancer patients provided tissue from their axillary draining lymph nodes. TCRdb used MiXCR to reprocess the multiplex PCR reads, holding one entry per CDR3 protein. The data contain approximately 100,000 distinct CDR3 sequences, roughly 29% of them singletons. Sequencing was performed on axillary lymph node tissue. These receptors were taken from a female donor with breast cancer. Some clones in this sample may be carry-over from other donors' samples.

The chain carries TRBV11-2 and TRBJ2-7, with TRBD1 identical over 8 bases. The length of the CDR3 is 14 residues. Germline lookup yields CDR1 SGHAT and CDR2 FQNNGV. Trimming took 3 bases from V and 7 from J; bases not matched to a gene: 8. This chain's CDR3 is CASSFGQGSREQYV. The DNA of the CDR3 is TGTGCCAGCAGCTTCGGACAGGGCTCACGGGAGCAGTACGTC.

This clonotype was seen at least ten times. This chain uses TRBV2 with TRBJ1-1; D is uncertain. V shed 3 bases and J shed 7 bases, with 6 bases lying between them. The length of the CDR3 is 11 residues. Germline V lookup: CDR1 SNHLY, CDR2 FYNNEI. CDR3 nucleotide sequence: TGTGCCAGCAGTGAGGCGGGTGAAGCTTTCTTT. It translates to CASSEAGEAFF.

Ten or more counts support this clonotype. The DNA of the CDR3 is TGTGCCACCAACACCGGGACAGGGGGCAATCAGCCCCAGCATTTT. Its translation: CATNTGTGGNQPQHF. This chain joins TRBV7-8 and TRBJ1-5, with 10 bases identical to TRBD1. Germline CDR1 SGHVS, CDR2 FQNEAQ. V lost 10 bases, J lost 2 bases, and 8 bases stayed unmatched. This CDR3 is built from 15 residues.

This clonotype was counted ten times or more. J is TRBJ1-4 and V is TRBV30; D unclear. Trimming shortened V by 0 bases and J by 5 bases, and 22 bases separated the two germline ends. This CDR3 contains 18 residues. CDR1 and CDR2 (germline): GTSNPN, SVGIG (reference sequence). The CDR3 loop is CAWSVARRQRTANEKLFF. CDR3 bases: TGTGCCTGGAGTGTAGCCCGCAGGCAAAGAACGGCCAATGAAAAACTGTTTTTT.

This clonotype has at least ten counts. This CDR3 reads CASSKRDPTYEQYF. The CDR3 bases are TGTGCCAGCAGTAAGCGGGATCCAACCTACGAGCAGTACTTC. This rearrangement joins TRBV28 to TRBJ2-7, with 7 bases that match TRBD2. Unmatched junction bases numbered 6, after V lost 5 bases and J lost 2 bases. The CDR3 loop spans 14 amino acids. Germline CDR1 and CDR2: MDHEN and SYDVKM.

In its sample, this clonotype was seen many times. This rearrangement joins TRBV6-5 to TRBJ1-5, with D unclear. With 5 bases removed from V and 0 bases from J, the gap between germline ends came to 8 bases. The CDR3 sequence is 14 residues long. CDR1 is MNHEY, CDR2 SVGAGI, per germline. CDR3 sequence (DNA): TGTGCCAGCAGTCCCGGGAGTAGCAATCAGCCCCAGCATTTT. Residues: CASSPGSSNQPQHF.

This clonotype was recorded many times. A much larger clone lies one base from this, so it may be a read error. The chain employs TRBV20-1 and TRBJ2-6, with D possibly TRBD1 on 5 matching bases. The CDR3 totals 13 residues. CDR1 and CDR2 from the germline V gene are DFQATT and SNEGSKA (reference sequence). CDR3 region: CSCVTSGANALTF. CDR3 coding DNA: TGCAGTTGCGTGACCTCTGGGGCCAACGCCCTGACTTTC.

This clonotype showed up many times. The rearrangement uses TRBV14 and TRBJ1-2, with TRBD1 matching over 10 bases. Unmatched junction bases numbered 8, after V lost 0 bases and J lost 4 bases. This CDR3 is 17 amino acids long. Germline-derived CDR1 and CDR2 are SGHDN and FVKESK. CDR3 amino acids: CASSQDPGTGVFYGYTF. DNA of the CDR3: TGTGCCAGCAGCCAAGACCCCGGGACAGGGGTCTTCTATGGCTACACCTTC.

With regard to this clonotype: Germline and junction disagree at one end, which may indicate a read error. The rearrangement uses TRBV19 and TRBJ2-1; 8 positions match TRBD2. The length of the CDR3 is 15 residues. The germline V gene has CDR1 LNHDA and CDR2 SQIVND (reference sequence). This chain's CDR3 is CASSIERGRYNVQSF. CDR3 coding DNA: TGTGCCAGTAGTATCGAGCGGGGGCGGTACAATGTGCAGTCCTTC.

This clonotype was recorded at least ten times. The chain recombines TRBV11-1 with TRBJ2-7, with a weak D call TRBD1 (6 bases). Germline CDR1 reads SGHAT; CDR2 reads FQDESV (reference sequence). V lost 5 bases to trimming and J lost 6 bases, with 14 bases between them. The CDR3 has 13 residues. The CDR3 spells CASSPQDRSEQYF. The CDR3 nucleotides read TGTGCCAGCAGCCCACAGGACAGATCCGAGCAGTACTTC.

On this clonotype itself: A much more abundant neighbour one base away suggests this may be a read error. The chain recombines TRBV6-2 or TRBV6-3 with TRBJ2-7; D not certain. In germline, CDR1 is MNHEY, CDR2 SVGEGT. The CDR3 is 14 amino acids. Deletions cut 6 bases from V and 2 bases from J, with 14 bases between. The CDR3 loop reads CASRPETIAYEQYF. CDR3 DNA sequence: TGTGCCAGCAGACCCGAGACAATTGCCTACGAGCAGTACTTC.

This clonotype occurred many times. The J gene is TRBJ1-1, the V gene TRBV29-1; D is unclear. This CDR3 region has 11 residues. The germline V gene has CDR1 SQVTM and CDR2 ANQGSEA. V was pared by 3 bases and J by 0 bases, with 2 bases between. The CDR3 loop is CSVEVNTEAFF. The CDR3 DNA is TGCAGCGTTGAGGTGAACACTGAAGCTTTCTTT.

The chain recombines TRBV20-1 with TRBJ1-5, with D hard to call. CDR3 length: 14 residues. With 2 bases removed from V and 7 bases from J, the gap between germline ends came to 15 bases. Germline CDR1 is DFQATT and CDR2 is SNEGSKA (reference sequence). DNA of the CDR3: TGCAGTGCTAGAAGCGGGTATAGGAAACAGCCCCAGCATTTT. Translating gives CSARSGYRKQPQHF.

There are a few counts of this clonotype. A much bigger clone sits one base away, suggesting this may be a read error. This chain joins TRBV6-5 and TRBJ2-5; TRBD1 matches 12 bases. Germline V gene sequence: CDR1 MNHEY, CDR2 SVGAGI. V dropped 9 bases and J dropped 5; count of bases not matched to a gene: 13. This CDR3 spans 16 amino acids. The CDR3 sequence is CASKPSGTGGLETQYF. Written as DNA, the CDR3 is TGTGCCAGTAAACCATCCGGGACAGGGGGCCTTGAGACCCAGTACTTC.

At least ten counts were recorded for this clonotype. This rearrangement joins TRBV2 to TRBJ1-2; 9 bases are shared with TRBD1. Trimming at V came to 5 bases and at J to 7 bases, leaving 17 bases not matched to a gene. The CDR3 runs 17 residues. CDR1 is SNHLY, CDR2 FYNNEI, per germline. The CDR3 bases are TGTGCCAGCAGTAGTGGAGGGAACAGGGGGCTTGCGAGTGGCTACACCTTC. Protein: CASSSGGNRGLASGYTF.

This clonotype was seen ten or more times. V and J are TRBV4-3 and TRBJ1-4; no firm D call. CDR3 length: 13 amino acids. V lost 0 bases and J lost 8, with 7 bases in between. The germline gives CDR1 LGHNA, CDR2 YSLEER. CDR3 nucleotide sequence: TGCGCCAGCAGCCAAGATGGGAGGGAAAAACTGTTTTTT. Encoded protein: CASSQDGREKLFF.